The rows below give T cell receptor beta chains drawn from one sample of a study of shared clonotypes between healthy human individuals. Method: immunoSEQ multiplex PCR; TCRdb's copy keeps in-frame clones and lacks some. The table lists about 2.1 million clones, 93% of them singletons. The sample taken for sequencing was naive CD8+ T cells from PBMCs. The receptors here all came from a man younger than 35 in good health. Some clones in this sample may be carry-over from other donors' samples. Both conserved end residues are part of each CDR3. D genes are given only for firm matches. A clone size is listed for some rows: how often the clone was seen (once, few, many), or a class if it is expanded.

NA	TRBJ2-7	TRBD1	TRBV13	TGTGCCAGCAGCCTCCGGGACAGGGGCTACGAGCAGTACTTC	CASSLRDRGYEQYF
NA	TRBJ2-1	NA	TRBV7-9	TGTGCCAGCAGCGCCGGTGGGGGCATTGAGCAGTTCTTC	CASSAGGGIEQFF
once	TRBJ2-2	TRBD1	TRBV4-3	TGCGCCAGCAGCCATCCCGGGACAGGGGCCGGGGAGCTGTTTTTT	CASSHPGTGAGELFF
NA	TRBJ2-1	TRBD1	TRBV29-1	TGCAGCGTTGAATCGTCGTGGACAGGGGTTATGAATGAGCAGTTCTTC	CSVESSWTGVMNEQFF
NA	TRBJ2-1	NA	TRBV7-9	TGTGCCAGCAGCGATGGGGCCGCACGATTAGGGCAGTTCTTC	CASSDGAARLGQFF
NA	TRBJ2-1	NA	TRBV7-9	TGTGCCAGCAGCCAAGACGGGGGTTCCTACAATGAGCAGTTCTTC	CASSQDGGSYNEQFF
NA	TRBJ1-5	TRBD1	TRBV5-1	TGCGCCAGCAGCCCTTCGACAGGGGCCCATCAGCCCCAGCATTTT	CASSPSTGAHQPQHF
NA	TRBJ2-1	TRBD2	TRBV11-2	TGTGCCAGCAGCCACGGGACTAGCGAGTTCTTC	CASSHGTSEFF
NA	TRBJ1-5	NA	TRBV27	TGTGCCAGCAGTTCAGACCAAGAGGGCCTCAATCAGCCCCAGCATTTT	CASSSDQEGLNQPQHF
NA	TRBJ2-7	NA	TRBV7-9	TGTGCCAGCAGCGGCGCGCGGGCCGGTGAGCAGTACTTC	CASSGARAGEQYF